This T cell receptor beta chain was recovered during a study of naive and memory T cell subsets. Study-wide findings and caveats: The RNA method is potentially sensitive to activation and differentiation changes.

Amplification of ligated cDNA took four PCR rounds with SP2 and nested alpha and beta constant primers. Reverse transcription of blood and skin TCR RNA was primed at alpha and beta constant regions. TCRdb independently ran MiXCR on the 5' RACE reads; one entry per CDR3 protein. The sample lists some 60,000 distinct CDR3 sequences, 7.6% occurring once. An oligonucleotide containing a UMI was ligated to the 3' end of TCR cDNA. RNA was extracted from 2 to 3 ml of whole blood of healthy adults. Unsorted total RNA, about 1 to 1000 ng, was DNase treated before reverse transcription. Concerning this clonotype itself: Antigen: not known.

After removal of 2 bases from V and 3 bases from J, the junction contained 3 bases not matched to a gene. The CDR3 is 15 residues long. The germline gives CDR1 SGHRS, CDR2 YFSETQ. This chain joins TRBV5-1 and TRBJ2-3, with 10 positions matching TRBD2. This clonotype originated in a female donor in good health. The CDR3 DNA is TGCGCCAGCAGCTTCACTAGCGGGGTTACAGATACGCAGTATTTT. Amino acids: CASSFTSGVTDTQYF.